The T cell receptor (beta chain) described here comes from a study of cytomegalovirus exposure and HLA in healthy donors. Overall study context: For the approximately 400 genotyped donors, around 76% fell within the Caucasian-associated ancestry cluster.

The PCR employed 60 Vbeta primers together with 13 Jbeta primers. The assay was immunoSEQ multiplex PCR, and TCRdb's table has in-frame clones only and misses some. The table includes some 140,000 clones, around 78% detected once. The study, taken as a whole, reports: Available immune exposure information covered CMV serostatus only. Per published reports, the classifier diagnosed cytomegalovirus status with high specificity and sensitivity.

All donors participated as healthy donors of bone marrow. Turning to this clone: Antigen specificity is unknown.

The V gene's germline CDR1 is GTSNPN and CDR2 SVGIG (reference sequence). The CDR3 has 11 residues. V lost 1 base to trimming and J lost 8 bases, with 6 bases between them. This TCR was recovered from a woman between 18 and 29 years old in good health and CMV-seronegative. The chain recombines TRBV30 with TRBJ2-1; a possible D gene is TRBD1 (6 bases). The material sequenced was PBMCs. This CDR3 reads CAWSDRDEQFF. The CDR3 DNA reads TGTGCCTGGAGTGACAGGGATGAGCAGTTCTTC. Complete variable domain (other parts from reference TRBV30 and TRBJ2-1): SQTIHQWPATLVQPVGSPLSLECTVEGTSNPNLYWYRQAAGRGLQLLFYSVGIGQISSEVPQNLSASRPQDRQFILSSKKLLLSDSGFYLCAWSDRDEQFFGPGTRLTVL.